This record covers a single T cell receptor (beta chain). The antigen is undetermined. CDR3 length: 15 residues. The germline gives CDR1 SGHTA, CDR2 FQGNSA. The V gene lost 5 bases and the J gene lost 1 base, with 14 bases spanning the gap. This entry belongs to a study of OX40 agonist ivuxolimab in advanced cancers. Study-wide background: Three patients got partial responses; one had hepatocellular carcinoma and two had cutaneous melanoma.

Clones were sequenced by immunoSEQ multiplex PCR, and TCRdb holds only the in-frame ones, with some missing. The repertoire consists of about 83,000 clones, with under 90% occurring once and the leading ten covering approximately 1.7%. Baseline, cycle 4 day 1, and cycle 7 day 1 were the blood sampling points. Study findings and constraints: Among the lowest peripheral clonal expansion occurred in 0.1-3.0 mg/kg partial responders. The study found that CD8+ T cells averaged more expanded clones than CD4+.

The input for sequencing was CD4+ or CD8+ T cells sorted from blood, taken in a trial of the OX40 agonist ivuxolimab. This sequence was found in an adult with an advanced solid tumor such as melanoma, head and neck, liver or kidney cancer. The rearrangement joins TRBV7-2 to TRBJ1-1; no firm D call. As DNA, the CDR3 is TGTGCCAGCAGCCCCACCCGTTGGGGGAACACTGAAGCTTTCTTT. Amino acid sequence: CASSPTRWGNTEAFF.